The 26 T cell receptor beta chains listed next were all sequenced from one sample in a study of cytomegalovirus exposure and HLA in healthy donors. In the PCR, 60 Vbeta and 13 Jbeta primers were used. Generated by immunoSEQ multiplex PCR, the TCRdb table keeps only in-frame clones and is missing some. The repertoire holds around 170,000 clones, with over 65% as singletons. The sequenced material came from PBMCs. These TCRs come from a man younger than 30 in good health and CMV-seronegative.

V usage is TRBV2 and J usage is TRBJ1-4, with 9 bases identical to TRBD1. Germline V gene lookup returns CDR1 SNHLY and CDR2 FYNNEI. Unmatched junction bases numbered 7, after V lost 6 bases and J lost 8 bases. The CDR3 has 14 residues. This CDR3 is CASRRTGAREKLFF. The CDR3 nucleotides read TGTGCCAGCAGGAGGACAGGGGCGCGCGAAAAACTGTTTTTT.

The rearrangement joins TRBV7-3 to TRBJ2-5, with TRBD1 matching 10 bases. V was pared by 5 bases and J by 3 bases, with 3 bases of the junction left unmatched. The CDR3 loop spans 14 amino acids. The germline gives CDR1 SGHTA, CDR2 FQGTGA. CDR3: CASSPTGGEETQYF. The DNA of the CDR3 is TGTGCCAGCAGCCCGACAGGGGGCGAAGAGACCCAGTACTTC.

This clone was seen a few times. CDR3 sequence reads: CASSLSHGNTEAFF. The CDR3 region has the DNA TGTGCCAGCAGCTTGAGTCACGGGAACACTGAAGCTTTCTTT. The chain links TRBV5-5 to TRBJ1-1; D unresolved. CDR3 length: 14 residues. V was shortened by 1 base and J by 1 base, with 8 bases between the two germline ends. CDR1 and CDR2 (germline): SGHKS, YYEKEE (reference sequence).

This rearrangement joins TRBV6-1 to TRBJ2-7; 8 bases agree with TRBD2. Germline V gene sequence: CDR1 MNHNS, CDR2 SASEGT. The CDR3 consists of 15 residues. V was pared by 7 bases and J by 1 base, with 9 bases of the junction left unmatched. This CDR3 is CASTSGGGGSYEQYF. Written as DNA, the CDR3 is TGTGCCAGCACCTCGGGGGGGGGAGGGTCCTACGAGCAGTACTTC.

The V and J genes are TRBV7-3 and TRBJ1-1, with 7 bases matching TRBD1. The junction had 8 bases not matched to a gene; V was cut back by 5 bases and J by 5 bases. Germline CDR1 SGHTA, CDR2 FQGTGA. The CDR3 has 14 residues. CDR3 DNA sequence: TGTGCCAGCAGCCTCGACAGGGTAGGAACTGAAGCTTTCTTT. It is translated as CASSLDRVGTEAFF.

The V call is TRBV6-1, the J call TRBJ2-3, with a tentative D call TRBD2 (6 bases). The CDR3 runs to 14 residues. Per the germline V gene, CDR1 is MNHNS and CDR2 is SASEGT. The germline V and J ends were trimmed by 6 bases and 4 bases, with 14 bases remaining between them. As DNA, the CDR3 is TGTGCCAGCAGCCTAGTGGGAGGCGCAGATACGCAGTATTTT. Translating it yields CASSLVGGADTQYF.

This chain links TRBV5-6 with TRBJ2-4; TRBD1 agrees at 8 bases. Trimming removed 4 bases from V and 5 bases from J; junction bases left unmatched: 2. This CDR3 is 13 amino acids long. Germline values: CDR1 SGHDT, CDR2 YYEEEE. The CDR3 region is CASSRTGQNIQYF. Here the CDR3 DNA reads TGTGCCAGCAGCCGGACAGGGCAAAACATTCAGTACTTC.

In its sample, this clone was seen a few times. This rearrangement joins TRBV28 to TRBJ1-5; D perhaps matches TRBD1 (5 bases). Deletions cut 5 bases from V and 6 bases from J, with 8 bases between. The CDR3 is 12 amino acids. Germline CDR1 and CDR2: MDHEN and SYDVKM. The CDR3 here is CASSGGGQPQHF. As DNA, the CDR3 is TGTGCCAGCAGTGGCGGGGGTCAGCCCCAGCATTTT.

The CDR3 region is CASSARGGDGYTF. As DNA, the CDR3 is TGTGCCAGCAGCGCCAGGGGTGGGGATGGCTACACCTTC. The rearrangement links TRBV5-6 to TRBJ1-2, with a possible D match to TRBD1 (6 bases). Trimming pared 4 bases from V and 6 bases from J, leaving 13 bases between. This CDR3 comprises 13 residues. Germline V lookup: CDR1 SGHDT, CDR2 YYEEEE.

This chain joins TRBV7-2 and TRBJ2-3, with 16 bases that match TRBD2. With 5 bases clipped from V and 11 bases from J, the junction kept 4 bases outside the gene matches. The CDR3 is 14 amino acids. Germline-derived CDR1 and CDR2 are SGHTA and FQGNSA. CDR3 bases: TGTGCCAGCAGCACCGGGACTAGCGGGGGGGAGCAGTATTTT. It yields the protein CASSTGTSGGEQYF.

The V and J genes are TRBV9 and TRBJ1-1; tentative D call: TRBD1 (6 bases). Germline V gives CDR1 SGDLS, CDR2 YYNGEE. CDR3 length: 16 residues. Trimming took 2 bases from V and 4 from J, leaving 18 bases between them. This CDR3 is CASSVRRDIRPTEAFF. The CDR3 nucleotides are TGTGCCAGCAGCGTTCGCCGGGACATTCGTCCCACTGAAGCTTTCTTT.

The chain combines TRBV9 with TRBJ1-2; D remains ambiguous. The CDR3 length is 14 residues. V was shortened by 3 bases and J by 1 base, with 10 bases between the two germline ends. Germline CDR1 reads SGDLS; CDR2 reads YYNGEE. In DNA form, the CDR3 reads TGTGCCAGCAGCGCCGGAGGAGTTAACTATGGCTACACCTTC. Amino acids: CASSAGGVNYGYTF.

The chain couples TRBV4-1 to TRBJ2-1, with 9 bases lining up with TRBD1. The CDR3 consists of 17 residues. The V and J ends lost 1 base and 4 bases, in that order; junction bases with no gene match: 8. Germline V gene sequence: CDR1 MGHRA, CDR2 YSYEKL. The chain's CDR3 is CASSQARDRGDYNEQFF. The CDR3 DNA is TGCGCCAGCAGCCAAGCCCGAGACAGGGGGGATTACAATGAGCAGTTCTTC.

This clone appeared once. The V and J genes are TRBV7-9 and TRBJ2-5; 8 bases are shared with TRBD2. V lost 5 bases to trimming and J lost 4 bases; unmatched junction nucleotides: 15. CDR1 SEHNR and CDR2 FQNEAQ come from the germline V gene (reference sequence). This CDR3 spans 17 amino acids. The CDR3 reads CASSVRPGTSLRETQYF. CDR3 nucleotides: TGTGCCAGCAGCGTCCGACCCGGGACTAGTTTACGAGAGACCCAGTACTTC.

The gene calls are TRBV2 and TRBJ1-2; TRBD1 matches 7 bases. Per the germline V gene, CDR1 is SNHLY and CDR2 is FYNNEI. The CDR3 length is 12 residues. J gave up 8 bases and V 11 bases, and 11 bases lay outside the gene matches. CDR3 amino acids: CAGMTGSGGYTF. The DNA for the CDR3 is TGTGCCGGCATGACAGGGTCTGGAGGCTACACCTTC.

This rearrangement joins TRBV18 to TRBJ2-7, with 7 bases aligning to TRBD2. With V trimmed by 6 bases and J by 3 bases, 5 bases remained unmatched. This CDR3 is built from 13 residues. The germline CDR1 and CDR2 sequences are KGHSH and LQKENI. The CDR3 region is CASSRRGSYEQYF. Here the CDR3 DNA reads TGTGCCAGCTCCCGGCGGGGGAGCTACGAGCAGTACTTC.

A note on this clone: A junction boundary mismatches the germline segment, possibly from a read error. The chain uses TRBV7-8 and TRBJ2-7, with D perhaps TRBD1 (5 bases). This CDR3 contains 15 residues. Per the germline V gene, CDR1 is SGHVS and CDR2 is FQNEAQ. The CDR3 loop is CASSLTIDRGYAQYF. CDR3 in DNA: TGTGCCAGCAGCTTAACCATCGACAGAGGCTACGCGCAGTACTTC.

This clone was observed a handful of times. The chain carries TRBV2 and TRBJ2-1, with D hard to call. CDR3 length: 13 residues. Germline lookup yields CDR1 SNHLY and CDR2 FYNNEI. The germline V and J ends were trimmed by 3 bases and 10 bases, with 13 bases remaining between them. CDR3 residues: CASSDSELEEQFF. In DNA form, the CDR3 reads TGTGCCAGCAGTGATTCCGAGTTAGAGGAGCAGTTCTTC.

The chain carries TRBV6-4 and TRBJ2-2, with a weak D call TRBD1 (5 bases). The CDR3 length is 15 residues. The ends were cut back, 0 bases at V and 6 bases at J, with 11 bases in the middle. Germline V gene sequence: CDR1 MRHNA, CDR2 SNTAGT. The CDR3 loop reads CASSDSGLAPGELFF. Written as DNA, the CDR3 is TGTGCCAGCAGTGACTCGGGGCTGGCCCCCGGGGAGCTGTTTTTT.

This chain connects TRBV4-1 to TRBJ2-7; D might be TRBD2 (6 bases). The CDR3 covers 14 residues. V was clipped by 1 base and J by 3 bases, with 10 bases between them. CDR1 is MGHRA and CDR2 is YSYEKL in the germline V gene. The CDR3: CASSQGGTLYEQYF. The CDR3 nucleotides are TGCGCCAGCAGCCAAGGCGGGACCCTCTACGAGCAGTACTTC.

CDR3 protein: CASSVDRSMNTEAFF. The CDR3 bases are TGTGCCAGCAGTGTTGACAGATCCATGAACACTGAAGCTTTCTTT. The chain links TRBV6-1 to TRBJ1-1; tentatively, D is TRBD1 (5 bases). The CDR3 contains 15 residues. Trimming left V 4 bases short and J 0 bases short, with 12 bases between. The germline V gene encodes CDR1 MNHNS and CDR2 SASEGT.

The chain employs TRBV28 and TRBJ2-7; TRBD1 is a possible D gene (6 bases). This CDR3 is built from 13 residues. Trimming shortened V by 3 bases and J by 2 bases, and 8 bases separated the two germline ends. Germline CDR1 MDHEN, CDR2 SYDVKM. CDR3 region: CASSLDSTYEQYF. In DNA form, the CDR3 reads TGTGCCAGCAGTTTGGACAGTACCTACGAGCAGTACTTC.

Here the CDR3 DNA reads TGTGCCAGCAGTGAAGCGCTAGGACTAGCGGGGGAACAGTACTTC. Protein: CASSEALGLAGEQYF. This chain uses TRBV2 with TRBJ2-7; 13 bases are a match to TRBD2. The V segment lost 0 bases and the J segment 10 bases; nucleotides outside the gene matches: 6. The CDR3 is 15 amino acids. CDR1 is SNHLY and CDR2 is FYNNEI in the germline V gene.

DNA of the CDR3: TGCAGCGTTGCGGGCAGGGTGGTAGATACGCAGTATTTT. The encoded protein is CSVAGRVVDTQYF. The chain couples TRBV29-1 to TRBJ2-3; perhaps TRBD1 as D (5 bases). V was shortened by 4 bases and J by 5 bases, with 13 bases between the two germline ends. CDR1 SQVTM and CDR2 ANQGSEA come from the germline V gene. The CDR3 totals 13 residues.

In this sample, this clone turned up a few times. The chain recombines TRBV4-1 with TRBJ2-7, with unresolved D. V was clipped by 3 bases and J by 0 bases, with 12 bases between them. CDR1 MGHRA and CDR2 YSYEKL come from the germline V gene. CDR3 length equals 15 residues. CDR3 bases: TGCGCCAGCAGCCAGTTTCATGGCAGCTCCTACGAGCAGTACTTC. It encodes CASSQFHGSSYEQYF.

The gene calls are TRBV10-3 and TRBJ1-1; D is perhaps TRBD1 (6 bases). Trimming cost V 4 bases and J 4 bases, with 10 bases left between them. The CDR3 has 13 residues. CDR1 ENHRY and CDR2 SYGVKD come from the germline V gene. The CDR3 loop is CAISGTGTTEAFF. The CDR3 nucleotides read TGTGCCATCAGTGGAACAGGGACCACTGAAGCTTTCTTT.